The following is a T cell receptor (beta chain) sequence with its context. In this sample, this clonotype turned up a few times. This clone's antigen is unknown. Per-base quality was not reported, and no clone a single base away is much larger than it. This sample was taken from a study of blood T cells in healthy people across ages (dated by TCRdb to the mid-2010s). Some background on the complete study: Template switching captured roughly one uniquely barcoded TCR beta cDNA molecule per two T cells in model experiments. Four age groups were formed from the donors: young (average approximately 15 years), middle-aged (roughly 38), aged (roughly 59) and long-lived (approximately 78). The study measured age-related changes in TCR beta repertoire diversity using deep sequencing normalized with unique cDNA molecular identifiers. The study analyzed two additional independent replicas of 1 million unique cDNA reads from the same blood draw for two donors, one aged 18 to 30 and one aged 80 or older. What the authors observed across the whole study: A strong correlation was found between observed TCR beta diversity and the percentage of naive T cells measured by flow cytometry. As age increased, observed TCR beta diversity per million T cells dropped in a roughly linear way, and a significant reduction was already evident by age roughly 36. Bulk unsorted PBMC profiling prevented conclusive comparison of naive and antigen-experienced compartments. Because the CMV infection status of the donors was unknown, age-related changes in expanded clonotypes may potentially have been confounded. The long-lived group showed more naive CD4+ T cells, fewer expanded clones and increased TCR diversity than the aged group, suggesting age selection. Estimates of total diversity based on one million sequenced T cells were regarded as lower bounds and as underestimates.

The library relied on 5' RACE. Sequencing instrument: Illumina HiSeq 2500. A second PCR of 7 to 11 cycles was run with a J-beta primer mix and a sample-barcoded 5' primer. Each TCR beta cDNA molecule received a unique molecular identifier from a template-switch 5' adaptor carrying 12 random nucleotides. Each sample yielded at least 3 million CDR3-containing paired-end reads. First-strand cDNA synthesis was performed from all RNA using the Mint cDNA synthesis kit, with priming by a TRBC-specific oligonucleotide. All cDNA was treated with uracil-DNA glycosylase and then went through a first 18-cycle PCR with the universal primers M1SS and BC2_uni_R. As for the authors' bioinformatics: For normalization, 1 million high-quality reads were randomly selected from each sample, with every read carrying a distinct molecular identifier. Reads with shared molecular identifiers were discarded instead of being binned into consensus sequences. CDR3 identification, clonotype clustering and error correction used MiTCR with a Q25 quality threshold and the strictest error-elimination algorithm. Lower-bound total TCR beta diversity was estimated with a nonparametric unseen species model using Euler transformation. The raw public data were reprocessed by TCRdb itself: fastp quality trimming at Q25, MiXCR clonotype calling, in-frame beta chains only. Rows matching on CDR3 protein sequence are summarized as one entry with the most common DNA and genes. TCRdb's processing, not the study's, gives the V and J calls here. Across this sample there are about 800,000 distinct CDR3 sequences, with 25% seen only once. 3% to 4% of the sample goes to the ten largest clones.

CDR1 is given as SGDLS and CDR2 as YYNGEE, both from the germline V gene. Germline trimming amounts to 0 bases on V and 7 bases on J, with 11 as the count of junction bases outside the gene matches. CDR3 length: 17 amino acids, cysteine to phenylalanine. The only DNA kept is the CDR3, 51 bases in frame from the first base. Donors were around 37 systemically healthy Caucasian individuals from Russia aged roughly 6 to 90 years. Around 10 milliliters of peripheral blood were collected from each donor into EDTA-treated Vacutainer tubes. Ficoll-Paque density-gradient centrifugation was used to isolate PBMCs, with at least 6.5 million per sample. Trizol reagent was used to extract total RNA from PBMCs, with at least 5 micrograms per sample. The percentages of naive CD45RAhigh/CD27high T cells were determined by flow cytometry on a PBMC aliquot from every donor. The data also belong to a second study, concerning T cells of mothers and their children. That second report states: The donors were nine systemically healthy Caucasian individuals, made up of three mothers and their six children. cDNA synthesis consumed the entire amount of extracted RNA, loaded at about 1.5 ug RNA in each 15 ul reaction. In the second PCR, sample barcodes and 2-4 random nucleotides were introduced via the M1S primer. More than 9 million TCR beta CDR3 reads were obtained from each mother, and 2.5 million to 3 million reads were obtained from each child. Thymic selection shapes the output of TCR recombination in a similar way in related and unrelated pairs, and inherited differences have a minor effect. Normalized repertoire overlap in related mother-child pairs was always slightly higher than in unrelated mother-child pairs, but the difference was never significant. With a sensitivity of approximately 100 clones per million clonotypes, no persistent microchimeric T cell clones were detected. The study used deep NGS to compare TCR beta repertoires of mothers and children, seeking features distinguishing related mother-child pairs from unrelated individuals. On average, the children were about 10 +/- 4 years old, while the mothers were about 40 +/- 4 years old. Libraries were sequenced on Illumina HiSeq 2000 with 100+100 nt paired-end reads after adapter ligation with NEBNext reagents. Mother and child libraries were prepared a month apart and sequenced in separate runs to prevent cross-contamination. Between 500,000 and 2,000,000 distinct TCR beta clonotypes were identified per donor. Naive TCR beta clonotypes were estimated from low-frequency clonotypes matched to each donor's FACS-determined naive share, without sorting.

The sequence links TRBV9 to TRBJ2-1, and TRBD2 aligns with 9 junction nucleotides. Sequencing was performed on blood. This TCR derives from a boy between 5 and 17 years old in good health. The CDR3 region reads CASSVEGSGSLWNEQFF. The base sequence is TGTGCCAGCAGCGTAGAGGGTAGCGGGAGTTTGTGGAATGAGCAGTTCTTC.